This TCR beta chain was captured by sequencing in a study of intratumoral heterogeneity in liver cancer. Tumour samples came from separate, distinct regions of the hepatocellular carcinoma nodule. Assay used: immunoSEQ multiplex PCR; TCRdb lists only in-frame clones, some missing. The table records 5,500 to 7,000 clones, 60% to 75% of them present only once. Germline CDR1 is SGHDT and CDR2 is YYEEEE. Deletions cut 4 bases from V and 0 bases from J, with 17 bases between. The CDR3 extends over 16 amino acids. The specimen was tumor tissue, collected before any cancer treatment. The origin of this receptor is a woman in her 70s with hepatocellular carcinoma. The chain employs TRBV5-6 and TRBJ2-7, with D perhaps TRBD1 (5 bases). CDR3 DNA sequence: TGTGCCAGCAGCCAGGGTGACGTAATCCTCTCCTACGAGCAGTACTTC. As protein: CASSQGDVILSYEQYF. The full variable domain, with the rest looked up from reference TRBV5-6 and TRBJ2-7, is DAGVTQSPTHLIKTRGQQVTLRCSPKSGHDTVSWYQQALGQGPQFIFQYYEEEERQRGNFPDRFSGHQFPNYSSELNVNALLLGDSALYLCASSQGDVILSYEQYFGPGTRLTVT.